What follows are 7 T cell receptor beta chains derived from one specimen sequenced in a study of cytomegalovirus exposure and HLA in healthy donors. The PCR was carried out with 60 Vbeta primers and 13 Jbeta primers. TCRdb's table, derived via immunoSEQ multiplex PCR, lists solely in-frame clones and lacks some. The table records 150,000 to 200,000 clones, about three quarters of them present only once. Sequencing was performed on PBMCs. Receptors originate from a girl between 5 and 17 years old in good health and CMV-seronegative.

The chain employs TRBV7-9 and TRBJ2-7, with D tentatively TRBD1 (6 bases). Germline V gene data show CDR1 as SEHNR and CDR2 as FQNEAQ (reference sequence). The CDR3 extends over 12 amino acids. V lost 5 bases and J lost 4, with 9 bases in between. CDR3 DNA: TGTGCCAGCAGCAAACAGGGTTACGAGCAGTACTTC. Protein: CASSKQGYEQYF. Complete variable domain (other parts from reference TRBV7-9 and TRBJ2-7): DTGVSQNPRHKITKRGQNVTFRCDPISEHNRLYWYRQTLGQGPEFLTYFQNEAQLEKSRLLSDRFSAERPKGSFSTLEIQRTEQGDSAMYLCASSKQGYEQYFGPGTRLTVT.

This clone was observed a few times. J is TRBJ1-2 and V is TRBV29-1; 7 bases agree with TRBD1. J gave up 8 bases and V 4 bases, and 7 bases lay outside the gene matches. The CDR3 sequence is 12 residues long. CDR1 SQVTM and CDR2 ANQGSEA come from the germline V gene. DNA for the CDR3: TGCAGCGTTGGCTCGGGGACAGTAGGCTACACCTTC. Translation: CSVGSGTVGYTF.

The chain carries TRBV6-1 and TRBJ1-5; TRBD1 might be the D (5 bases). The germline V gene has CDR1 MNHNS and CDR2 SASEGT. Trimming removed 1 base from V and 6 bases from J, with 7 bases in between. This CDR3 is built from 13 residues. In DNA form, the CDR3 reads TGTGCCAGCAGTGAAGGGCAGGGTCAGCCCCAGCATTTT. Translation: CASSEGQGQPQHF.

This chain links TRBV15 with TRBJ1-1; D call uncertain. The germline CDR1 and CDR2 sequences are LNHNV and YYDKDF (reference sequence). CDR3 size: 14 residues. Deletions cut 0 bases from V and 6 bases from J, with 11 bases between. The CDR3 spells CATSRDPGRAEAFF. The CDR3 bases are TGTGCCACCAGCAGAGATCCGGGGAGAGCTGAAGCTTTCTTT. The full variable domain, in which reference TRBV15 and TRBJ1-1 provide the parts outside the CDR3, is DAMVIQNPRYQVTQFGKPVTLSCSQTLNHNVMYWYQQKSSQAPKLLFHYYDKDFNNEADTPDNFQSRRPNTSFCFLDIRSPGLGDTAMYLCATSRDPGRAEAFFGQGTRLTVV.

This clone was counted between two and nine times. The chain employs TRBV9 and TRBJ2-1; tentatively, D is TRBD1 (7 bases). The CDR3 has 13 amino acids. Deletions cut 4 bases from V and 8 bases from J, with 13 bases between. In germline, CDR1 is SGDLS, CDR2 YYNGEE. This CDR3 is CASSSRGTDEQFF. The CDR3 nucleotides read TGTGCCAGCAGCTCACGGGGGACAGATGAGCAGTTCTTC.

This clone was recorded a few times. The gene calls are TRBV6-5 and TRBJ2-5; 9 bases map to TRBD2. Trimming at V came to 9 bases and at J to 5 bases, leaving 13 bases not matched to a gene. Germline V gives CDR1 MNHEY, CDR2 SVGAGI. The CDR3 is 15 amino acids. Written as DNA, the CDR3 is TGTGCCAGTAGGACGGCGGGGGGGCCTCGGGAGACCCAGTACTTC. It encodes CASRTAGGPRETQYF.

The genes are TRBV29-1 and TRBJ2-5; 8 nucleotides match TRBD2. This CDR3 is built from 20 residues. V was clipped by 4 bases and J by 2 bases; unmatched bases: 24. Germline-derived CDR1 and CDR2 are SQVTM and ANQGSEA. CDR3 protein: CSVALWCAGMMSGGQETQYF. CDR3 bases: TGCAGCGTTGCCCTATGGTGTGCGGGTATGATGTCGGGGGGGCAAGAGACCCAGTACTTC.